This T cell receptor (beta chain) was obtained from a study of blood T cell repertoires in COVID-19. The germline V gene encodes CDR1 SGHRS and CDR2 YFSETQ. This CDR3 is built from 13 residues. The ends were cut back, 2 bases at V and 6 bases at J, with 12 bases in the middle. In the authors' workflow: Reference gene primer amplification yielded estimated nucleated cell counts. The data were produced by immunoSEQ multiplex PCR, yet TCRdb's version contains in-frame clones alone and is incomplete. V and J calls and clone size are those listed in that table; D and trimming were worked out from the DNA. In the table there are over 350,000 clones, roughly 87% of which are singletons. Ages ranged from roughly 18 to 100 years, with residence in around 24 US areas. Participants' own reports of clinical history determined their cohort assignment.

The receptor comes from a woman aged 18-29 years with acute COVID-19. What was sequenced was PBMCs or T cells enriched from blood (not recorded which). The rearrangement links TRBV5-1 to TRBJ2-7; a weak D match, TRBD1 (6 bases). CDR3 nucleotides: TGCGCCAGCAGCTTACAGGGAACTACCGAGCAGTACTTC. Protein: CASSLQGTTEQYF. The full variable domain, completed using reference TRBV5-1 and TRBJ2-7, is KAGVTQTPRYLIKTRGQQVTLSCSPISGHRSVSWYQQTPGQGLQFLFEYFSETQRNKGNFPGRFSGRQFSNSRSEMNVSTLELGDSALYLCASSLQGTTEQYFGPGTRLTVT.